This section outlines one T cell receptor (beta chain) sequence together with its context. It has no known antigen specificity. No per-base quality is available; no much larger clone lies one base away. V sheds 1 base and J sheds 3 bases, leaving 4 bases between their ends. For CDR1 and CDR2, the germline V gene lists MNHNS and SASEGT. The CDR3 goes from the cysteine to the phenylalanine over 13 residues. Solely the CDR3 DNA is kept, with 39 bases framed from the first base. This sample stems from a study of cytomegalovirus exposure and HLA in healthy donors (dated by TCRdb to 2017 to 2019). The study in broad terms: According to a later analysis, one platform produced both the roughly 110 validation repertoires and the 550 to 800 repertoires of the first cohort. The study aimed to test whether signatures of past pathogen exposure could be identified by cataloging public T cell receptors. Besides the first cohort of around 700 subjects, a separate validation cohort made up of over 100 different subjects was used. The study combined high-throughput TCR immunosequencing, statistical association of individual TCRs with disease status, and machine learning to predict cytomegalovirus infection status. Study-wide findings and limitations: It was suggested by the authors that the approach could potentially be generalized to other disease states and immunological phenotypes. The study listed 170 or so TCR beta chains as associated with cytomegalovirus. Cytomegalovirus status was reported to be diagnosed by the classifier with high specificity and sensitivity in both the original and validation cohorts. Across donors, most TCR sequences were observed very rarely, whereas some public TCRs were present in many individuals. A later analysis found that TCRs clustered in the first cohort also tended to co-occur in the roughly 110 validation repertoires, with approximately 93% of cluster scores above 0. In vitro tests confirmed that a few of the cytomegalovirus-associated TCR beta chains recognize cytomegalovirus antigens. A later analysis lacked HLA typing for the validation cohort, so it scored co-occurrence in that cohort across all 120 repertoires.

Library preparation was by the immunoSEQ multiplex PCR assay. The paper's processing steps were these. To diagnose cytomegalovirus status from the catalog of TCR beta chain sequences, a statistical classification framework was built. The clones in this table, taken by TCRdb from immuneACCESS, are in-frame only. Not every clone is retained; where verified, under half of the shortfall comes from an unresolved V gene, and the cause of the rest is unknown. V, J and clone size reflect that table, while D and trimming were determined from the DNA. The sample table records about 200,000 clones; around 86% of these occur just once. Approximately 2% of the sample belongs to the ten largest clones. Separate from the roughly 630-subject first cohort, the validation cohort of some 130 subjects was the group to which the donors belonged.

Here the chain combines TRBV6-1 and TRBJ2-1, with an unclear D gene assignment. The receptor's source is a woman younger than 35 in good health and CMV-seropositive. Material for sequencing was PBMCs. For the CDR3, the sequence is CASSEVDYNEQFF. The sequenced DNA is TGTGCCAGCAGTGAAGTAGACTACAATGAGCAGTTCTTC.